These T cell receptor beta chains were read from a single sample in a study of T-cell memory formation after mild COVID-19. TCRdb itself ran the 5' RACE reads through MiXCR, one entry per CDR3 protein. The sample has hundreds of thousands of distinct CDR3 sequences; 15% are singletons. The sample was PBMCs or a T cell subset sorted from them (not recorded which). The receptors were gathered from a man between 18 and 35 years old who had mild COVID-19 (a few samples of this study predate the infection). Cell type and time point are not known. Both conserved end residues are part of each CDR3. D genes are given only for firm matches. Only part of the rows carry a size: once, few, many, or a class if the clone is expanded.

clone_size: many; j_call: TRBJ2-5; v_call: TRBV7-2; d_call: TRBD1; cdr3_nt: TGTGCCAGCAGCCGGACAGGGACCCTCCAAGAGACCCAGTACTTC; cdr3_aa: CASSRTGTLQETQYF
clone_size: NA; j_call: TRBJ1-5; v_call: TRBV18; d_call: TRBD1; cdr3_nt: TGTGCCAGCTCGAAGGACAGGGGAAGCAATCAGCCCCAGCATTTT; cdr3_aa: CASSKDRGSNQPQHF
clone_size: NA; j_call: TRBJ1-1; v_call: TRBV5-4; d_call: NA; cdr3_nt: TGTGCCAGCAGCCGACAGGAGGTTGAAGCTTTCTTT; cdr3_aa: CASSRQEVEAFF
clone_size: NA; j_call: TRBJ2-6; v_call: TRBV7-7; d_call: TRBD1; cdr3_nt: TGTGCCAGCAGCCCGGGACAGGGGAACGTCCTGACTTTC; cdr3_aa: CASSPGQGNVLTF
clone_size: NA; j_call: TRBJ2-5; v_call: TRBV5-1; d_call: TRBD2; cdr3_nt: TGCGCCAGCAGCTGGAATAGCGGGGGGCAAGAGACCCAGTACTTC; cdr3_aa: CASSWNSGGQETQYF
clone_size: few; j_call: TRBJ1-2; v_call: TRBV14; d_call: NA; cdr3_nt: TGTGCCAGCAGCCACGGACCGACCTATGGCTACACCTTC; cdr3_aa: CASSHGPTYGYTF
clone_size: NA; j_call: TRBJ2-1; v_call: TRBV7-2; d_call: NA; cdr3_nt: TGTGCCAGCAGCTTTTGGGGTAATGAGCAGTTCTTC; cdr3_aa: CASSFWGNEQFF
clone_size: NA; j_call: TRBJ2-2; v_call: TRBV5-1; d_call: NA; cdr3_nt: TGCGCCAGCAGCTTGTATGGCACCGGGGAGCTGTTTTTT; cdr3_aa: CASSLYGTGELFF
clone_size: NA; j_call: TRBJ2-2; v_call: TRBV7-2; d_call: TRBD1; cdr3_nt: TGTGCCAGCAGCTTAAGCCCCTGGACAGGATCCGCCGGGGAGCTGTTTTTT; cdr3_aa: CASSLSPWTGSAGELFF
clone_size: NA; j_call: TRBJ2-3; v_call: TRBV5-1; d_call: TRBD1; cdr3_nt: TGCGCCAGCAGCCAGAGCCGACAGGGTCACAGCACAGATACGCAGTATTTT; cdr3_aa: CASSQSRQGHSTDTQYF
clone_size: many; j_call: TRBJ2-3; v_call: TRBV12-3/TRBV12-4; d_call: TRBD2; cdr3_nt: TGTGCCAGCAGGCCGGGACTAACCACAGATACGCAGTATTTT; cdr3_aa: CASRPGLTTDTQYF
clone_size: NA; j_call: TRBJ2-1; v_call: TRBV19; d_call: NA; cdr3_nt: TGTGCCAGTAGTATCTCGGCAGGGGACAATGAGCAGTTCTTC; cdr3_aa: CASSISAGDNEQFF
clone_size: few; j_call: TRBJ2-5; v_call: TRBV11-2; d_call: TRBD1; cdr3_nt: TGTGCCAGCACCTGGGGGACAGAACACCAAGAGACCCAGTACTTC; cdr3_aa: CASTWGTEHQETQYF
clone_size: few; j_call: TRBJ1-1; v_call: TRBV3-1; d_call: NA; cdr3_nt: TGTGCCAGCAGCCAAGTAGGTCAGGGGGAAGCTTTCTTT; cdr3_aa: CASSQVGQGEAFF
clone_size: few; j_call: TRBJ1-1; v_call: TRBV3-1; d_call: TRBD1; cdr3_nt: TGTGCCAGCAGCCAGGAAGCCAGGGGGCCATCGGCTTTCTTT; cdr3_aa: CASSQEARGPSAFF
clone_size: once; j_call: TRBJ2-5; v_call: TRBV18; d_call: TRBD2; cdr3_nt: TGTGCCAGCTCAGAGACTAGCGGGGTCGGGGAGACCCAGTACTTC; cdr3_aa: CASSETSGVGETQYF
clone_size: NA; j_call: TRBJ2-2; v_call: TRBV5-1; d_call: NA; cdr3_nt: TGCGCCTGCACCACAAACACCGGGGAGCTGTTTTTT; cdr3_aa: CACTTNTGELFF
clone_size: few; j_call: TRBJ2-3; v_call: TRBV29-1; d_call: TRBD2; cdr3_nt: TGCAGCGTTAGAAGGACTAGCGGGGTCACAGATACGCAGTATTTT; cdr3_aa: CSVRRTSGVTDTQYF
clone_size: few; j_call: TRBJ2-1; v_call: TRBV5-1; d_call: NA; cdr3_nt: TGCGCCAGCAGCTCAGGGGGGGAAGACGAGCAGTTCTTC; cdr3_aa: CASSSGGEDEQFF
clone_size: NA; j_call: TRBJ1-5; v_call: TRBV6-5; d_call: NA; cdr3_nt: TGTGCCAGCAGCAAAAAGGGGGATATGAATCAGCCCCAGCATTTT; cdr3_aa: CASSKKGDMNQPQHF
clone_size: NA; j_call: TRBJ2-7; v_call: TRBV7-2; d_call: TRBD2; cdr3_nt: TGTGCCAGCAGCCCGACTAGCGGGGGGGCCGAGGAACACGAGCAGTACTTC; cdr3_aa: CASSPTSGGAEEHEQYF
clone_size: few; j_call: TRBJ1-4; v_call: TRBV9; d_call: NA; cdr3_nt: TGTGCCAGCAGCTGGCGGACAGCCCCTAATGAAAAACTGTTTTTT; cdr3_aa: CASSWRTAPNEKLFF
clone_size: few; j_call: TRBJ2-3; v_call: TRBV2; d_call: TRBD2; cdr3_nt: TGTGCCAGCATTGGACTAGCGGGGGCACGGAGGTATTTT; cdr3_aa: CASIGLAGARRYF
clone_size: few; j_call: TRBJ1-1; v_call: TRBV7-2; d_call: TRBD1; cdr3_nt: TGTGCCAGCAGCAATCGCAGGGGGCTGACGAACACTGAAGCTTTCTTT; cdr3_aa: CASSNRRGLTNTEAFF
clone_size: few; j_call: TRBJ1-3; v_call: TRBV4-3; d_call: TRBD1; cdr3_nt: TGCGCCAGCAGCGCTGCCGGGACAGCCCGGAACACCATATATTTT; cdr3_aa: CASSAAGTARNTIYF
clone_size: many; j_call: TRBJ1-1; v_call: TRBV5-1; d_call: NA; cdr3_nt: TGTGCCAGCAGCTTGACGGGGACTGAAGCTTTCTTT; cdr3_aa: CASSLTGTEAFF
clone_size: many; j_call: TRBJ1-2; v_call: TRBV6-4; d_call: TRBD1; cdr3_nt: TGTGCCAGCAGTGACTCCCCCGGGCAGGGGGCAGAGAGCTACACCTTC; cdr3_aa: CASSDSPGQGAESYTF
clone_size: NA; j_call: TRBJ1-5; v_call: TRBV5-1; d_call: TRBD1; cdr3_nt: TGCGCCAGCCGGAGCGGTGAGGGGGCCAATCAGCCCCAGCATTTT; cdr3_aa: CASRSGEGANQPQHF
clone_size: few; j_call: TRBJ2-3; v_call: TRBV5-1; d_call: NA; cdr3_nt: TGCGCCAGCAGCTCTTGGATAGCGGCAGATACGCAGTATTTT; cdr3_aa: CASSSWIAADTQYF
clone_size: few; j_call: TRBJ1-2; v_call: TRBV5-4; d_call: NA; cdr3_nt: TGTGCCAGCAGCTTCGAGAGGGACTATGGCTACACCTTC; cdr3_aa: CASSFERDYGYTF
clone_size: NA; j_call: TRBJ2-1; v_call: TRBV10-2; d_call: TRBD2; cdr3_nt: TGCGCCAGCAGCGAGCTAGCGGGGGGCAGCAGCTCCTACAATGAGCAGTTCTTC; cdr3_aa: CASSELAGGSSSYNEQFF
clone_size: few; j_call: TRBJ2-2; v_call: TRBV7-6; d_call: TRBD2; cdr3_nt: TGTGCCAGCAGCCTAGCGGGCCCCGCGAACACCGGGGAGCTGTTTTTT; cdr3_aa: CASSLAGPANTGELFF
clone_size: NA; j_call: TRBJ2-2; v_call: TRBV20-1; d_call: TRBD1; cdr3_nt: TGCAGCGCCACCGAGGGGGCGAAAACCGGGGAGCTGTTTTTT; cdr3_aa: CSATEGAKTGELFF
clone_size: few; j_call: TRBJ2-3; v_call: TRBV27; d_call: TRBD1; cdr3_nt: TGTGCCAGCAGTTTGCGGGACAGGGGACATACGCAGTATTTT; cdr3_aa: CASSLRDRGHTQYF
clone_size: few; j_call: TRBJ2-1; v_call: TRBV6-4; d_call: NA; cdr3_nt: TGTGCCAGCAGTGTAAGGGAGGCTGGCTCCTACAATGAGCAGTTCTTC; cdr3_aa: CASSVREAGSYNEQFF
clone_size: NA; j_call: TRBJ2-3; v_call: TRBV6-4; d_call: NA; cdr3_nt: TGTGCCAGCAGTCAGGGCAGCTTAACAGATACGCAGTATTTT; cdr3_aa: CASSQGSLTDTQYF
clone_size: many; j_call: TRBJ2-3; v_call: TRBV7-3; d_call: NA; cdr3_nt: TGTGCCAGCAGCCTTAGACTAGCAGATACGCAGTATTTT; cdr3_aa: CASSLRLADTQYF
clone_size: few; j_call: TRBJ1-5; v_call: TRBV6-1; d_call: TRBD1; cdr3_nt: TGTGCCAGCAGTGATCTGACAGGGGGCGATCAGCCCCAGCATTTT; cdr3_aa: CASSDLTGGDQPQHF
clone_size: NA; j_call: TRBJ2-3; v_call: TRBV7-8; d_call: NA; cdr3_nt: TGTGCCAGCAGCCCCCCGAATTCAGATACGCAGTATTTT; cdr3_aa: CASSPPNSDTQYF
clone_size: NA; j_call: TRBJ2-7; v_call: TRBV7-9; d_call: NA; cdr3_nt: TGTGCCGGGGACCGAGGAGGCTACGAGCAGTACTTC; cdr3_aa: CAGDRGGYEQYF
clone_size: NA; j_call: TRBJ2-1; v_call: TRBV4-2; d_call: TRBD1; cdr3_nt: TGTGCCAGCAGCCTCGTAGGAGGGACAGGGTACAATGAGCAGTTCTTC; cdr3_aa: CASSLVGGTGYNEQFF
clone_size: NA; j_call: TRBJ2-1; v_call: TRBV4-2; d_call: TRBD2; cdr3_nt: TGTGCCAGCAGCCAAGATCTCAGCGGGAGGAACAATGAGCAGTTCTTC; cdr3_aa: CASSQDLSGRNNEQFF
clone_size: many; j_call: TRBJ1-5; v_call: TRBV7-9; d_call: NA; cdr3_nt: TGTGCCAGCAGCAGTTACGAAGGGGGATATAGCAATCAGCCCCAGCATTTT; cdr3_aa: CASSSYEGGYSNQPQHF
clone_size: few; j_call: TRBJ1-1; v_call: TRBV5-1; d_call: TRBD1; cdr3_nt: TGCGCCAGCAGCTTCATAACAGGGGCTGGGAACACTGAAGCTTTCTTT; cdr3_aa: CASSFITGAGNTEAFF